These 23 T cell receptor beta chains originate from one sample sequenced in a study of CD8 T cells in ankylosing spondylitis. Study results and caveats: Ankylosing spondylitis blood appeared to be characterized by a TCR beta motif of 8 or 9 highly homologous variants.

The antigens for these receptors are not known. TCRdb reanalysed the 5' RACE reads using MiXCR and keeps one entry per CDR3 protein. The sample records about 800,000 distinct CDR3 sequences, around 11% being singletons. The sequenced sample consisted of blood, either unsorted or a sorted T cell fraction (not recorded which). The receptors here all came from a male donor with ankylosing spondylitis.

This clonotype has a handful of counts. The chain couples TRBV25-1 to TRBJ2-7; D unresolved. Germline lookup yields CDR1 MGHDK and CDR2 SYGVNS. This CDR3 has 12 residues. Trimming removed 10 bases at V and 0 bases at J, with 10 bases between. The CDR3, as DNA: TGTGCCACCAGAACAGTCTCCTACGAGCAGTACTTC. Residues: CATRTVSYEQYF.

The CDR3 loop reads CASSGRENTEAFF. The CDR3 DNA follows: TGCGCCAGCAGCGGCAGGGAGAACACTGAAGCTTTCTTT. The chain carries TRBV5-1 and TRBJ1-1; D might be TRBD1 (5 bases). Trimming cost V 4 bases and J 1 base, with 8 bases left between them. CDR1 SGHRS and CDR2 YFSETQ come from the germline V gene. There are 13 residues in the CDR3.

The rearrangement links TRBV4-2 to TRBJ2-1; no clear D gene. Trimming took 0 bases from V and 0 from J, leaving 12 bases between them. Germline assignment: CDR1 LGHNA and CDR2 YNFKEQ. This CDR3 region has 17 residues. CDR3 DNA sequence: TGTGCCAGCAGCCAAGATCGGGCTACCCCCTCCTACAATGAGCAGTTCTTC. Its protein is CASSQDRATPSYNEQFF.

This clonotype showed up many times. V gene TRBV20-1 combines with J gene TRBJ2-1; 10 nucleotides align to TRBD2. Germline V gene data show CDR1 as DFQATT and CDR2 as SNEGSKA (reference sequence). The CDR3 loop spans 15 amino acids. V shed 0 bases and J 6 bases; nucleotides not matched to a gene: 5. The CDR3, as DNA: TGCAGTGCTAGAGAGGAGACTAGCGGGTCCAATGAGCAGTTCTTC. This gives the protein CSAREETSGSNEQFF.

This chain connects TRBV12-3 or TRBV12-4 to TRBJ1-5; D is possibly TRBD1 (5 bases). The CDR3 is 11 amino acids. V lost 8 bases to trimming and J lost 9 bases, with 11 bases between them. The CDR3 nucleotides read TGTGCCAGCCATCACGGGGGGCCCCAGCATTTT. Its translation is CASHHGGPQHF.

This clonotype was counted only a few times. The V call is TRBV20-1, the J call TRBJ2-7; possible D gene TRBD2, 5 bases. The CDR3 has 15 amino acids. Looked up from germline, CDR1 is DFQATT and CDR2 is SNEGSKA (reference sequence). The V end was cut by 6 bases, the J end by 4 bases, with 22 bases between. Written as DNA, the CDR3 is TGCAGTGCAAACCCGCTAGCCGGAGACGTATACGAGCAGTACTTC. Protein: CSANPLAGDVYEQYF.

This clonotype was seen at least ten times. The chain combines TRBV15 with TRBJ1-2; 10 positions match TRBD1. V was pared by 5 bases and J by 5 bases, with 11 bases of the junction left unmatched. Germline V lookup: CDR1 LNHNV, CDR2 YYDKDF (reference sequence). The CDR3 length is 16 residues. CDR3 amino acids: CATSAPPGQGSYGYTF. Written as DNA, the CDR3 is TGTGCCACCAGCGCGCCACCGGGACAGGGGTCGTATGGCTACACCTTC.

V is TRBV2 and J is TRBJ2-5, with 8 bases identical to TRBD1. The CDR3 has 14 amino acids. The germline V gene has CDR1 SNHLY and CDR2 FYNNEI. Trimming at V came to 4 bases and at J to 4 bases, leaving 5 bases not matched to a gene. CDR3 DNA: TGTGCCAGCAGTGCGGGACAGGCGAGAGAGACCCAGTACTTC. Amino acids: CASSAGQARETQYF. The variable domain in full, completed from reference TRBV2 and TRBJ2-5, reads EPEVTQTPSHQVTQMGQEVILRCVPISNHLYFYWYRQILGQKVEFLVSFYNNEISEKSEIFDDQFSVERPDGSNFTLKIRSTKLEDSAMYFCASSAGQARETQYFGPGTRLLVL.

This clonotype came up many times. V usage is TRBV28 and J usage is TRBJ2-3, with 7 bases lining up with TRBD2. The germline CDR1 and CDR2 sequences are MDHEN and SYDVKM. The ends lost 5 bases at V and 6 bases at J; junction bases unmatched: 11. The CDR3 is 15 residues long. CDR3 region: CASSAQLASWDTQYF. The CDR3 coding sequence is TGTGCCAGCAGTGCGCAACTAGCGTCATGGGATACGCAGTATTTT.

As regards this clonotype: This may be a read error: a much more frequent sequence differs by one nucleotide. The V and J genes are TRBV29-1 and TRBJ2-5; D possibly corresponds to TRBD2 (5 bases). The V and J ends lost 5 bases and 0 bases respectively, with 16 bases between them. CDR3 length: 15 amino acids. The germline V gene encodes CDR1 SQVTM and CDR2 ANQGSEA. Here the CDR3 reads CSVSFGIGHQETQYF. As DNA, the CDR3 is TGCAGCGTTTCATTCGGGATAGGGCACCAAGAGACCCAGTACTTC.

This clonotype was seen ten or more times. The rearrangement links TRBV29-1 to TRBJ2-5, with D perhaps TRBD1 or TRBD2 (5 bases each). This CDR3 is built from 12 residues. V was cut by 7 bases and J by 3 bases, with 12 bases left in between. The V gene's germline CDR1 is SQVTM and CDR2 ANQGSEA. CDR3 sequence reads: CSASGPEETQYF. CDR3 coding DNA: TGCAGCGCCTCGGGACCGGAAGAGACCCAGTACTTC.

This clonotype was seen a few times. J is TRBJ2-1 and V is TRBV27, with D possibly matching TRBD2 (5 bases). CDR1 is MNHEY and CDR2 is SMNVEV in the germline V gene (reference sequence). This CDR3 has 15 residues. V shed 5 bases and J shed 8 bases, with 19 bases lying between them. The CDR3: CASSPLGVKEDEQFF. The CDR3 nucleotides read TGTGCCAGCAGTCCCCTGGGAGTTAAAGAAGATGAGCAGTTCTTC.

This clonotype has only one observation. V gene TRBV5-1 combines with J gene TRBJ1-1; D perhaps matches TRBD1 (6 bases). Germline V gene sequence: CDR1 SGHRS, CDR2 YFSETQ. The CDR3 has 15 residues. V lost 7 bases and J 5 bases, leaving 21 bases between the germline ends. CDR3 in DNA: TGCGCCAGCGAACCGCTACCTCGGGGGCAAACTGAAGCTTTCTTT. Its protein product is CASEPLPRGQTEAFF.

This clonotype was seen only a few times. V gene TRBV10-2 combines with J gene TRBJ1-6; D call uncertain. This CDR3 contains 13 residues. The V end was cut by 2 bases, the J end by 9 bases, with 8 bases between. The germline gives CDR1 WSHSY, CDR2 SAAADI. CDR3 loop: CASSEILGSPLHF. CDR3 DNA: TGCGCCAGCAGTGAGATTCTGGGTTCACCCCTCCACTTT.

This clonotype was found a few times. The chain links TRBV6-5 to TRBJ1-2, with D unresolved. Germline CDR1 and CDR2: MNHEY and SVGAGI. The CDR3 spans 15 residues. Trimming left V 2 bases short and J 3 bases short, with 13 bases between. For the CDR3, the DNA is TGTGCCAGCAGTTACAGGACGGATTTTGACTATGGCTACACCTTC. Protein: CASSYRTDFDYGYTF.

The chain carries TRBV19 and TRBJ2-7; D might be TRBD2 (6 bases). V was shortened by 6 bases and J by 1 base, with 13 bases between the two germline ends. Germline V gene sequence: CDR1 LNHDA, CDR2 SQIVND (reference sequence). This CDR3 region has 14 residues. CDR3 DNA: TGTGCCAGTAGAGAACTAGCTAGATCCTACGAGCAGTACTTC. Translated: CASRELARSYEQYF.

This clonotype was recorded a few times. The chain joins TRBV7-2 to TRBJ1-1; D gene ambiguous. This CDR3 is 17 amino acids long. In germline, CDR1 is SGHTA, CDR2 FQGNSA. V was clipped by 4 bases and J by 1 base, with 19 bases between them. The CDR3 spells CASSSHYQTEGNTEAFF. Here the CDR3 DNA reads TGTGCCAGCAGCTCCCACTATCAGACCGAGGGGAACACTGAAGCTTTCTTT. Variable domain in full (rest from reference TRBV7-2 and TRBJ1-1): GAGVSQSPSNKVTEKGKDVELRCDPISGHTALYWYRQSLGQGLEFLIYFQGNSAPDKSGLPSDRFSAERTGGSVSTLTIQRTQQEDSAVYLCASSSHYQTEGNTEAFFGQGTRLTVV.

This rearrangement joins TRBV9 to TRBJ1-2; the D is unclear. The CDR3 sequence is 14 residues long. Germline-derived CDR1 and CDR2 are SGDLS and YYNGEE. V lost 5 bases and J lost 3, with 14 bases in between. The DNA for the CDR3 is TGTGCCAGCAGTGGAGGGTTGTTTGACTATGGCTACACCTTC. This encodes CASSGGLFDYGYTF.

For the CDR3, the DNA is TGCAGTGCTGAGAGGACAGTTTCCTACGAGCAGTACTTC. Encoded protein: CSAERTVSYEQYF. V usage is TRBV20-1 and J usage is TRBJ2-7, with D possibly TRBD1 on 6 matching bases. V was shortened by 5 bases and J by 1 base, with 12 bases between the two germline ends. The CDR3 extends over 13 amino acids. Germline V gives CDR1 DFQATT, CDR2 SNEGSKA (reference sequence).

This clonotype was seen a handful of times. The chain is built from TRBV6-2 or TRBV6-3 and TRBJ2-1; 11 bases align to TRBD2. This CDR3 is 19 amino acids long. CDR1 is MNHEY and CDR2 is SVGEGT in the germline V gene. The V and J ends lost 7 bases and 0 bases, in that order; junction bases with no gene match: 14. CDR3 nucleotides: TGTGCCAGCATTCGACGGACTAGCGGGTCCTCTCCCTCCTACAATGAGCAGTTCTTC. This encodes CASIRRTSGSSPSYNEQFF.

This clonotype was recorded many times. Germline is not matched at one junction end, which may reflect a read error. The genes are TRBV5-1 and TRBJ1-5, with D possibly being TRBD1 (5 bases). CDR3 length equals 14 residues. CDR1 SGHRS and CDR2 YFSETQ come from the germline V gene. CDR3 residues: CASSLGGNNQPQHF. The DNA for the CDR3 is TGTGCCAGCAGCTTGGGGGGAAACAATCAGCCCCAGCATTTT.

This clonotype was picked up many times. This chain joins TRBV7-2 and TRBJ2-5, with TRBD2 matching 7 bases. This CDR3 is built from 15 residues. Germline loops: CDR1 SGHTA, CDR2 FQGNSA. Trimming cost V 5 bases and J 3 bases; bases outside gene matches: 9. CDR3 protein: CASSLRASGEETQYF. The CDR3 DNA is TGTGCCAGCAGCCTAAGGGCTAGCGGTGAAGAGACCCAGTACTTC.

This clonotype showed up just a few times. The chain recombines TRBV2 with TRBJ2-2; no clear D. This CDR3 contains 13 residues. The germline V gene encodes CDR1 SNHLY and CDR2 FYNNEI. The V end lost 6 bases, the J end lost 4 bases, and 9 bases lay between the germline ends. The DNA of the CDR3 is TGTGCCAGCAGGGACCGCTCCACCGGGGAGCTGTTTTTT. This sequence encodes CASRDRSTGELFF.